This T cell receptor beta chain was captured by sequencing in a study of T-cell reconstitution after alpha-beta-depleted transplantation in children. Whole-study results and caveats: Recipient T cells and thymic progenitors that survived gave rise to the high TCRbeta diversity observed at day 60 in some patients. Newly made T cells mostly supplied T-cell counts and diversity one year after transplant. Reported findings indicate that, about two months after transplant, alpha-beta T cells came from several hundred expanded clones, which were derived from non-depleted graft cells.

Looked up from germline, CDR1 is SGHRS and CDR2 is YFSETQ. V lost 0 bases to trimming and J lost 3 bases, with 10 bases between them. This CDR3 comprises 15 residues. Library preparation (for TCRbeta) was performed with unique molecular identifiers. TCRdb processed the PCR reads anew with MiXCR; each CDR3 protein has one entry. The data hold roughly 790,000 distinct CDR3 sequences, with 16% observed a single time. Worth noting for this clonotype: Its specificity is unknown.

The rearrangement links TRBV5-1 to TRBJ2-1; perhaps TRBD2 as D (5 bases). The sequence was collected from a male patient under 18 who had a stem cell transplant for acute lymphoblastic leukemia, so the T cells may come from the graft donor. The material sequenced was PBMCs, mostly from graft donor cells, taken 360 days after TCRalphabeta/CD19-depleted stem cell transplant. The CDR3 bases are TGCGCCAGCAGCTTGGTTCGGGGTGGCTACAATGAGCAGTTCTTC. This translates into CASSLVRGGYNEQFF.